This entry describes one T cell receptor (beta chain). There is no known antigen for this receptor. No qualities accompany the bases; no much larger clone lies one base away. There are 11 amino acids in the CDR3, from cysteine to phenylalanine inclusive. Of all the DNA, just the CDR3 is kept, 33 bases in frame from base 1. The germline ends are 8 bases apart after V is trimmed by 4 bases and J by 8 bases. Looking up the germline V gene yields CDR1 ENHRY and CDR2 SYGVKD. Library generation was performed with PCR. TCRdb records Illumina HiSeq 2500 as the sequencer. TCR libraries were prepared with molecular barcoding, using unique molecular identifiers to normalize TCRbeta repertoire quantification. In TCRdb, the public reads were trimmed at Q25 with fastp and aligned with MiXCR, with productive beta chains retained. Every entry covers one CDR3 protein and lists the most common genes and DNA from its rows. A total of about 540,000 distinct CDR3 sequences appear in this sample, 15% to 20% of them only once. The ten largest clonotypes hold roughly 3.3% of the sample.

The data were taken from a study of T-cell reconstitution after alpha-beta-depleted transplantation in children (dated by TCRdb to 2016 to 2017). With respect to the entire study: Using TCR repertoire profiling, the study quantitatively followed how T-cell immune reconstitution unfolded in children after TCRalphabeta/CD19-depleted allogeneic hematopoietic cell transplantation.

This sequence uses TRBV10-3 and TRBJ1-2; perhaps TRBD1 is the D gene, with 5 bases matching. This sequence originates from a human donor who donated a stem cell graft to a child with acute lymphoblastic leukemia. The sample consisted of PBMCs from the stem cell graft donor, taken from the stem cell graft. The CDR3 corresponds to CAISGGDGYTF. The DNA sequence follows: TGTGCCATCAGTGGAGGGGACGGCTACACCTTC.